One sample yielded the 18 T cell receptor beta chains listed below, sequenced in a study of T cells in Graves' hyperthyroidism and ophthalmopathy (dated by TCRdb to about 2019). Libraries were constructed by multiplex PCR. Sequencing was performed on an Illumina HiSeq 2000. The TCR beta CDR3 regions were amplified from the RNA transcripts. A first-round RT-PCR of the TCR CDR3 used the HTBI primer set with the Qiagen OneStep RT-PCR kit. TCRdb reran the public reads through fastp at Q25 and MiXCR, keeping productive beta chains. All rows with the same CDR3 protein become a single entry with the most common DNA and genes. The sample data list 450,000 to 600,000 distinct CDR3 sequences, and 15% to 20% of these were observed just once. The ten largest account for roughly 44% of the sample. Input material: blood. The receptors derive from a man aged 35-49 years with Graves' ophthalmopathy.

This clonotype was seen at least ten times. The chain is built from TRBV5-1 and TRBJ2-7; 8 positions agree with TRBD1. Germline lookup yields CDR1 SGHRS and CDR2 YFSETQ. The CDR3 runs 15 residues. V lost 0 bases to trimming and J lost 5 bases; unmatched junction nucleotides: 7. The CDR3 DNA is TGCGCCAGCAGCTTGGTACCCGGACAGGGCCACGAGCAGTACTTC. It specifies CASSLVPGQGHEQYF.

The chain combines TRBV6-2 or TRBV6-3 with TRBJ2-3; 9 positions agree with TRBD1. This CDR3 has 16 residues. CDR1 and CDR2 (germline): MNHEY, SVGEGT. V gave up 6 bases and J gave up 0 bases; unmatched junction bases: 7. The CDR3 DNA is TGTGCCAGCAGACGTCCCGGGACAGGGAGCACAGATACGCAGTATTTT. Protein: CASRRPGTGSTDTQYF.

This clonotype appeared many times. This chain joins TRBV2 and TRBJ1-5; D may be TRBD1 (5 bases). Germline CDR1 is SNHLY and CDR2 is FYNNEI. The CDR3 spans 16 residues. Trimming stripped 6 bases from V and 2 bases from J, with 17 bases between. DNA for the CDR3: TGTGCCAGCAGCCCATTGGGGGGAAAGGGCAATCAGCCCCAGCATTTT. It specifies CASSPLGGKGNQPQHF.

V gene TRBV20-1 combines with J gene TRBJ2-1; D uncertain. CDR1 is DFQATT and CDR2 is SNEGSKA in the germline V gene (reference sequence). The CDR3 has 14 residues. V gave up 2 bases and J gave up 4 bases, with 12 bases separating them. The CDR3 DNA reads TGCAGTGCTAGATTGCACTTGACGTACAATGAGCAGTTCTTC. Amino acids: CSARLHLTYNEQFF.

The chain is built from TRBV6-2 or TRBV6-3 and TRBJ2-1, with D tentatively TRBD1 or TRBD2 (5 bases each). CDR3 length equals 12 residues. V lost 2 bases and J lost 10, with 9 bases in between. The germline V gene encodes CDR1 MNHEY and CDR2 SVGEGT. The CDR3 loop is CASSYGGSEQFF. In nucleotides, the CDR3 is TGTGCCAGCAGTTACGGGGGAAGCGAGCAGTTCTTC.

This clonotype was seen more than once but under ten times. This chain uses TRBV6-1 with TRBJ2-7, with 11 bases that match TRBD1. CDR3 size: 16 residues. Trimming cost V 3 bases and J 2 bases; bases outside gene matches: 6. CDR1 is MNHNS, CDR2 SASEGT, per germline. This CDR3 reads CASSDPWTGGPYEQYF. CDR3 coding DNA: TGTGCCAGCAGTGACCCCTGGACAGGGGGCCCCTACGAGCAGTACTTC.

The sample holds one count of this clonotype. This CDR3 reads CASSSGGSRSNEQFF. Written as DNA, the CDR3 is TGTGCCAGCAGTTCGGGCGGGAGCCGAAGCAATGAGCAGTTCTTC. The rearrangement uses TRBV6-5 and TRBJ2-1, with TRBD2 matching 7 bases. V lost 4 bases to trimming and J lost 6 bases; unmatched junction nucleotides: 9. CDR3 length equals 15 residues. Looked up from germline, CDR1 is MNHEY and CDR2 is SVGAGI.

This clonotype was seen at least ten times. The genes are TRBV7-3 and TRBJ2-2, with 8 nucleotides matching TRBD2. The length of the CDR3 is 16 residues. J lost 5 bases, V lost 5 bases, and 10 bases had no gene match. Germline CDR1 and CDR2: SGHTA and FQGTGA. The CDR3 region has the DNA TGTGCCAGCAGCGCGGGGACTAGTTATGATACCGGGGAGCTGTTTTTT. As protein: CASSAGTSYDTGELFF.

The V and J genes are TRBV6-1 and TRBJ1-1, with D unresolved. The CDR3 is 14 amino acids. Germline CDR1 reads MNHNS; CDR2 reads SASEGT. The V end was cut by 2 bases, the J end by 7 bases, with 14 bases between. The CDR3 DNA follows: TGTGCCAGCAGTGAAAGGGCGGCAAAATTTGAAGCTTTCTTT. Protein sequence: CASSERAAKFEAFF.

The rearrangement joins TRBV10-3 to TRBJ1-1, with unresolved D. Trimming took 1 base from V and 5 from J, leaving 8 bases between them. The length of the CDR3 is 13 residues. Germline V lookup: CDR1 ENHRY, CDR2 SYGVKD. Here the CDR3 reads CAISELQWTEAFF. In DNA, the CDR3 is TGTGCCATCAGTGAGTTACAGTGGACTGAAGCTTTCTTT.

This clonotype was seen only a few times. One base away lies a much larger clone, so this may be a sequencing read error. This likely comes from a read error, as the CDR3 has no conserved phenylalanine or tryptophan at its end. V usage is TRBV18 and J usage is TRBJ1-1; D perhaps matches TRBD1 (5 bases). V lost 2 bases, J lost 6 bases, and 19 bases lay in between. CDR1 and CDR2 (germline): KGHSH, LQKENI. This CDR3 has 16 amino acids. The CDR3 loop reads CASSPSYNKLGAEAFL. The CDR3 nucleotides read TGTGCCAGCTCACCATCGTACAACAAATTGGGGGCTGAAGCTTTCCTT.

This clonotype came up a few times. The J gene is TRBJ1-4, the V gene TRBV2; 7 nucleotides align to TRBD1. Germline lookup yields CDR1 SNHLY and CDR2 FYNNEI. This CDR3 is 17 amino acids long. V shed 5 bases, J shed 0 bases, and the junction held 9 bases outside the gene matches. CDR3 bases: TGTGCCAGCAGTCGGACAGGTTCGGGTGCAACTAATGAAAAACTGTTTTTT. Its protein product is CASSRTGSGATNEKLFF.

The chain recombines TRBV29-1 with TRBJ2-1; no clear D gene. Trimming shortened V by 1 base and J by 12 bases, and 13 bases separated the two germline ends. This CDR3 is 12 amino acids long. Per the germline V gene, CDR1 is SQVTM and CDR2 is ANQGSEA. The chain's CDR3 is CSVEGLTDAQFF. The CDR3 coding sequence is TGCAGCGTTGAAGGACTTACAGATGCGCAGTTCTTC.

There are many counts of this clonotype. The chain recombines TRBV20-1 with TRBJ2-7, with TRBD1 as a possible D gene (6 bases). Germline lookup yields CDR1 DFQATT and CDR2 SNEGSKA (reference sequence). This CDR3 is 16 amino acids long. Trimming stripped 6 bases from V and 1 base from J, with 22 bases between. The CDR3 is CSALKGQRLVSYEQYF. CDR3 nucleotide sequence: TGCAGTGCCCTAAAAGGACAGAGGTTGGTTTCCTACGAGCAGTACTTC.

A few counts support this clonotype. V is TRBV30 and J is TRBJ2-5; D perhaps matches TRBD2 (6 bases). V was cut by 2 bases and J by 7 bases, with 11 bases left in between. Germline assignment: CDR1 GTSNPN and CDR2 SVGIG (reference sequence). This CDR3 contains 12 residues. The CDR3 nucleotides read TGTGCCTGGAGTCGAGTCGGGGGGACCCAGTACTTC. Its protein is CAWSRVGGTQYF.

V and J are TRBV25-1 and TRBJ2-7; unclear D gene. The CDR3 has 11 residues. Trimming shortened V by 6 bases and J by 5 bases, and 8 bases separated the two germline ends. The V gene's germline CDR1 is MGHDK and CDR2 SYGVNS. In DNA form, the CDR3 reads TGTGCCAGCAGAGGGATCCACGAGCAGTACTTC. It encodes CASRGIHEQYF.

This clonotype occurred a few times. The V call is TRBV3-1, the J call TRBJ2-7; 11 bases match TRBD2. The trim removed 4 bases at V and 4 bases at J, leaving 6 bases unmatched. Per germline, CDR1 LGHDT and CDR2 YNNKEL (reference sequence). CDR3 size: 15 residues. The CDR3 sequence: CASSPLTSGIYEQYF. The CDR3 DNA is TGTGCCAGCAGCCCGCTGACTAGCGGGATATACGAGCAGTACTTC.

Details on this clonotype: This clone may be a read error of a much larger clone one base away. The chain carries TRBV20-1 and TRBJ2-5; D might be TRBD2 (5 bases). Per germline, CDR1 DFQATT and CDR2 SNEGSKA (reference sequence). Trimming removed 6 bases at V and 2 bases at J, with 16 bases between. The CDR3 extends over 14 amino acids. The DNA of the CDR3 is TGCAGTGCAAAGGCGCCTGGCGGGCAAGAGACCCAGTACTTC. Translation: CSAKAPGGQETQYF.